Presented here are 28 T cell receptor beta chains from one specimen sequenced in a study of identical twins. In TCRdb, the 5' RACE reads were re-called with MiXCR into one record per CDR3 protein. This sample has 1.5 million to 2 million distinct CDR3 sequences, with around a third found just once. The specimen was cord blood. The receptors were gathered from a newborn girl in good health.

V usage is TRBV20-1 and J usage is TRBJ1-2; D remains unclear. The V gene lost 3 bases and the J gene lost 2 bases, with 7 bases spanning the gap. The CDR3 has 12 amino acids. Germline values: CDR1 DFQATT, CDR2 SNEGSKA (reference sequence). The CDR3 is CSASFRNYGYTF. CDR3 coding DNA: TGCAGTGCTAGTTTCAGGAACTATGGCTACACCTTC.

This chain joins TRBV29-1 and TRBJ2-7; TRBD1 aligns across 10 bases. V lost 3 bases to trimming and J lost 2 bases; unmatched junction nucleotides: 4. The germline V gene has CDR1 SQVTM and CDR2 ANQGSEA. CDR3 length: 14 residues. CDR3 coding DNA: TGCAGCGTTGAGCCGGGACAGGGGACCTACGAGCAGTACTTC. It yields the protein CSVEPGQGTYEQYF.

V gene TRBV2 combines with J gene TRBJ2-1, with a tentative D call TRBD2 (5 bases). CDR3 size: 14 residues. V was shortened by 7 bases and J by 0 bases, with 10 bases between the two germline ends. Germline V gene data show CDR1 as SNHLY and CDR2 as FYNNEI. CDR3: CASIEGPSYNEQFF. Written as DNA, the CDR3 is TGTGCCAGCATCGAGGGCCCCTCCTACAATGAGCAGTTCTTC. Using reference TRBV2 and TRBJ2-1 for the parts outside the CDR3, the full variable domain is EPEVTQTPSHQVTQMGQEVILRCVPISNHLYFYWYRQILGQKVEFLVSFYNNEISEKSEIFDDQFSVERPDGSNFTLKIRSTKLEDSAMYFCASIEGPSYNEQFFGPGTRLTVL.

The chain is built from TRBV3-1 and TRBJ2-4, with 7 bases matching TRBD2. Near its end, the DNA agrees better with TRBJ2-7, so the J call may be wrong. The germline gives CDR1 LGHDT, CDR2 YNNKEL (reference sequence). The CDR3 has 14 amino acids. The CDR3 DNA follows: TGTGCCAGCAGCCTCTCGGGACTACCCGACGAGCAGTACTTC. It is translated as CASSLSGLPDEQYF.

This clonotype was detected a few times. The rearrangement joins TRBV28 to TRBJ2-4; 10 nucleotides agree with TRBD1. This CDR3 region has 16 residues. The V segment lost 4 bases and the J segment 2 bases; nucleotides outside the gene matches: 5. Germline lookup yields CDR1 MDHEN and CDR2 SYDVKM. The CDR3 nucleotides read TGTGCCAGCAGTTATGACAGGGGGCTGACCAAAAACATTCAGTACTTC. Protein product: CASSYDRGLTKNIQYF. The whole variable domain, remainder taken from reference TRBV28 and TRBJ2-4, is DVKVTQSSRYLVKRTGEKVFLECVQDMDHENMFWYRQDPGLGLRLIYFSYDVKMKEKGDIPEGYSVSREKKERFSLILESASTNQTSMYLCASSYDRGLTKNIQYFGAGTRLSVL.

CDR3 in amino acids: CASSYDPRGLAVSYNEQYF. The CDR3, as DNA: TGTGCCAGCAGTTACGACCCCAGAGGACTAGCGGTTTCCTACAATGAGCAGTACTTC. The chain employs TRBV6-5 and TRBJ2-1; 10 bases map to TRBD2. The DNA end is more similar to TRBJ2-7, so the J call may be wrong. CDR1 and CDR2 (germline): MNHEY, SVGAGI. The CDR3 has 19 residues.

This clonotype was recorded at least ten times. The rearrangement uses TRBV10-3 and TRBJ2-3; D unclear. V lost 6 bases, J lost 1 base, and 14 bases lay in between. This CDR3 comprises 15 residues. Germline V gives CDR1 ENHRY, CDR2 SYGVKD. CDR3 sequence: CAIRAERVRTDTQYF. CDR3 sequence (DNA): TGTGCCATCAGGGCCGAAAGGGTCCGCACAGATACGCAGTATTTT.

CDR3 sequence reads: CASSLTQQNTEAFF. CDR3 nucleotide sequence: TGTGCCAGCAGCTTAACACAGCAGAACACTGAAGCTTTCTTT. The V call is TRBV7-6, the J call TRBJ1-1; D is unclear. In germline, CDR1 is SGHVS, CDR2 FNYEAQ. The CDR3 totals 14 residues. V lost 2 bases and J 1 base, leaving 8 bases between the germline ends.

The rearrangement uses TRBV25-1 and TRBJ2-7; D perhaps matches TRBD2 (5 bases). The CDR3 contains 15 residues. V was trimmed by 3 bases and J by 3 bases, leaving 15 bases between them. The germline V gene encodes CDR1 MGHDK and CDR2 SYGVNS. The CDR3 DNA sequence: TGTGCCAGCAGTGATCGGGGTGACTGGCTCTACGAGCAGTACTTC. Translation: CASSDRGDWLYEQYF.

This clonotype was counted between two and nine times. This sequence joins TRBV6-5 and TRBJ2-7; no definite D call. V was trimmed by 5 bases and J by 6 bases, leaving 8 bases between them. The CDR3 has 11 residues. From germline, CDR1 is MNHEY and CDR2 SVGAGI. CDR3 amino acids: CASSTLVEQYF. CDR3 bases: TGTGCCAGCAGTACCCTAGTCGAGCAGTACTTC.

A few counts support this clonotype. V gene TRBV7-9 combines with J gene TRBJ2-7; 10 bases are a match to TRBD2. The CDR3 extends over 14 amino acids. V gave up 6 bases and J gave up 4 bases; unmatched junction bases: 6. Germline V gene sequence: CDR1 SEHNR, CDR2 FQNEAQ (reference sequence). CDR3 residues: CASRPTSGTYEQYF. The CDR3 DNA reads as TGTGCCAGCAGGCCCACTAGCGGGACTTACGAGCAGTACTTC.

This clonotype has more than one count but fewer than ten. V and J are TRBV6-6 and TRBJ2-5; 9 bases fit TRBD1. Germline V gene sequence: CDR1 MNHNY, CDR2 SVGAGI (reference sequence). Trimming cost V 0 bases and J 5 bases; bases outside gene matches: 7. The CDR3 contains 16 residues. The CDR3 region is CASSYSWDREGETQYF. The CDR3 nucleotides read TGTGCCAGCAGTTACTCGTGGGACAGGGAAGGGGAGACCCAGTACTTC.

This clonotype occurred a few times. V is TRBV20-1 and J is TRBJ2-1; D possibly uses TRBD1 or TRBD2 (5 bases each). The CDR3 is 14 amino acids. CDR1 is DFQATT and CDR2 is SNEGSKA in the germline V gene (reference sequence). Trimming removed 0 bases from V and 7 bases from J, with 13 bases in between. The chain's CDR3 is CSARDRDRPNEQFF. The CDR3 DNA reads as TGCAGTGCTAGAGATAGGGACCGCCCGAATGAGCAGTTCTTC.

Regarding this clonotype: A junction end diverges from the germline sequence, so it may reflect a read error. This CDR3 is CGVILANEQFF. The CDR3 DNA reads TGCGGCGTCATACTAGCCAATGAGCAGTTCTTC. The chain combines TRBV29-1 with TRBJ2-1, with a possible D match to TRBD2 (6 bases). CDR1 and CDR2 (germline): SQVTM, ANQGSEA. This CDR3 is built from 11 residues.

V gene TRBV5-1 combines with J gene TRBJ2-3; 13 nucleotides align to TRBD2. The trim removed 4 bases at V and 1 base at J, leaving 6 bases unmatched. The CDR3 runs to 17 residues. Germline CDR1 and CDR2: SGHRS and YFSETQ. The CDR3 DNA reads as TGCGCCAGCAGCCCAGGACTAGCGGGAGATCGCACAGATACGCAGTATTTT. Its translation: CASSPGLAGDRTDTQYF.

Written as DNA, the CDR3 is TGTGCCAGCAGCCAAGTCCTTTACGAGCAGTACTTC. Protein sequence: CASSQVLYEQYF. The rearrangement joins TRBV3-1 to TRBJ2-7; no reliable D call. Between the trimmed V and J ends, which lost 1 base and 4 bases, there was a span of 5 bases. In germline, CDR1 is LGHDT, CDR2 YNNKEL (reference sequence). This CDR3 has 12 amino acids.

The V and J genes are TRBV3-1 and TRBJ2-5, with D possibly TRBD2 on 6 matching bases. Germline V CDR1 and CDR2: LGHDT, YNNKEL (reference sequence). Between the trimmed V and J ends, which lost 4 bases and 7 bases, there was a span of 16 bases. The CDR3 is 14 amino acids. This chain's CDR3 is CASSPLPSEATQYF. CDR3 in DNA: TGTGCCAGCAGCCCTTTACCTAGCGAAGCGACCCAGTACTTC.

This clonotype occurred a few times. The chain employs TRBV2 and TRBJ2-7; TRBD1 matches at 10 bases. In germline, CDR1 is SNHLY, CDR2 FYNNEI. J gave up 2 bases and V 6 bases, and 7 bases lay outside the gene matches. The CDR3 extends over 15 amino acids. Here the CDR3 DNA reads TGTGCCAGCAGCAACGGACAGGGGGGACCCTACGAGCAGTACTTC. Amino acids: CASSNGQGGPYEQYF.

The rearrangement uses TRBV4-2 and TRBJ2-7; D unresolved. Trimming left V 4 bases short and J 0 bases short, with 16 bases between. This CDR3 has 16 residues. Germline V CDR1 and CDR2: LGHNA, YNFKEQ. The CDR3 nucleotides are TGTGCCAGCAGCCGACCAGACCCCTACAGCTCCTACGAGCAGTACTTC. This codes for CASSRPDPYSSYEQYF.

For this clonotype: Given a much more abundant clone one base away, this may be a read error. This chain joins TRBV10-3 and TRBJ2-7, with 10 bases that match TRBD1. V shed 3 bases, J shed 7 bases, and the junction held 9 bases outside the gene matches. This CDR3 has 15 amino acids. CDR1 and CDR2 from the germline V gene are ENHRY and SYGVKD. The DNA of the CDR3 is TGTGCCATCAGTGATCCGGGACAGGGGTACAATGAGCAGTACTTC. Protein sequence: CAISDPGQGYNEQYF.

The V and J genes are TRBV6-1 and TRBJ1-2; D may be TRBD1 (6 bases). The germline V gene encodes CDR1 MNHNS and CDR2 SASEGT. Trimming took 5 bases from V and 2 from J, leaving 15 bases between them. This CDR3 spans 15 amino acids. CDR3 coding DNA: TGTGCCAGCAGTACCGACAGGTATACGAACTATGGCTACACCTTC. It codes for CASSTDRYTNYGYTF.

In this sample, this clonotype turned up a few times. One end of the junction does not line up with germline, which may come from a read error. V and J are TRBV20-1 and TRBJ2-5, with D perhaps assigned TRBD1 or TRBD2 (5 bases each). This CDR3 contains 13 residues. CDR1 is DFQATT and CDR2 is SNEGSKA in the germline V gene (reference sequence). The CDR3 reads CSASRGSQGTQYF. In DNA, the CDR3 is TGCAGTGCTAGTCGGGGCTCCCAAGGGACCCAGTACTTC.

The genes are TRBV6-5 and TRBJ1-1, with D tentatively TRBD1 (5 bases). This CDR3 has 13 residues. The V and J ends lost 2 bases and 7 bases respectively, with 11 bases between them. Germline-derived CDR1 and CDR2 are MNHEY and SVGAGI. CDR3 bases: TGTGCCAGCAGTTACGGGGACGCAGTTGAAGCTTTCTTT. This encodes CASSYGDAVEAFF.

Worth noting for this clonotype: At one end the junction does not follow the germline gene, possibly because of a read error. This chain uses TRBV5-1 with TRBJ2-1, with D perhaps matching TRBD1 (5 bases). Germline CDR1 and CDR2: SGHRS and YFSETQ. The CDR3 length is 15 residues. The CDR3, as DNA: TGCGCCAGCAGCTTGGCAGCGTGGGGCTACGATGAGCAGTTCTTC. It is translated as CASSLAAWGYDEQFF.

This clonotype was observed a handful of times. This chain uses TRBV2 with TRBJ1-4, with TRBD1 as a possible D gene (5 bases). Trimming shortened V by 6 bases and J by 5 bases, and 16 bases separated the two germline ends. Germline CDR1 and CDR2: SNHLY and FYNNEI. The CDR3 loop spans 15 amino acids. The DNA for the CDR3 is TGTGCCAGCAGCCAATCCACAGGACACAATGAAAAACTGTTTTTT. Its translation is CASSQSTGHNEKLFF.

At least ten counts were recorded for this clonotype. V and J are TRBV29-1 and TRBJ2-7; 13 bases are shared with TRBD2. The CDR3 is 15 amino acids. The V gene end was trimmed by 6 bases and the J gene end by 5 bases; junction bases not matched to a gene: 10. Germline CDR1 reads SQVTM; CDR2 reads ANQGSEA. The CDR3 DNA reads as TGCAGCGTGGGAAAGAACGGACTAGCGGGAGACGAGCAGTACTTC. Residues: CSVGKNGLAGDEQYF.

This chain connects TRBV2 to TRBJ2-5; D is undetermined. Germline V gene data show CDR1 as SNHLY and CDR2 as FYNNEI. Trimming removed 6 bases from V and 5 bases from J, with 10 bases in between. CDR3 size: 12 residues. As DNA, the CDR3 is TGTGCCAGCAGATCAAGGTTGGAGACCCAGTACTTC. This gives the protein CASRSRLETQYF.

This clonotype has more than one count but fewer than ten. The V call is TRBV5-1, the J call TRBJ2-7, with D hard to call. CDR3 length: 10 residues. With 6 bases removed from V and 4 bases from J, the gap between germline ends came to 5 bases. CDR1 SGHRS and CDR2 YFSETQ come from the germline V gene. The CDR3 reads CASTPYEQYF. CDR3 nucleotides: TGCGCCAGCACCCCTTACGAGCAGTACTTC.